Given below is one TCR beta chain in context. Its antigen is unknown. TCRdb reassembled clones from the PCR reads with MiXCR. The sample shows roughly 22,000 clones, less than 45% of them seen only once. The CDR3 spans 14 residues. CDR1 and CDR2 (germline): KGHSH, LQKENI. V shed 5 bases and J 2 bases; nucleotides not matched to a gene: 6. No treatment of any kind had been given to any patient before thyroid surgery. The source of the sample is a study of metastatic and nonmetastatic thyroid tumors. Overall study results and limits: Reportedly, malignant thyroid tumors had significantly higher TCR beta diversity than benign nodules, in blood and tumor.

The chain is built from TRBV18 and TRBJ2-7; 7 nucleotides line up with TRBD1. Input material: blood. This TCR came from a male donor with papillary thyroid cancer or a benign thyroid nodule (not recorded which). Some clones in this sample may be carry-over from other donors' samples. Written as DNA, the CDR3 is TGTGCCAGCTCATGGGGACAGCTAGCCTACGAGCAGTACTTC. Protein: CASSWGQLAYEQYF.